The 5 T cell receptor beta chains presented below share a single source sample, sequenced in a study of cytomegalovirus exposure and HLA in healthy donors. The PCR used 60 Vbeta and 13 Jbeta primers. Profiling relied on immunoSEQ multiplex PCR, and the TCRdb table lists in-frame clones only, not all of them. The data contain some 150,000 clones, roughly three quarters of them singletons. Source material: PBMCs. These receptors were collected from a human donor in good health.

This chain uses TRBV28 with TRBJ1-5; 9 bases agree with TRBD1. Germline V gene data show CDR1 as MDHEN and CDR2 as SYDVKM. The CDR3 is 14 amino acids. V gave up 10 bases and J gave up 0 bases; unmatched junction bases: 4. The CDR3 sequence: CAIRDRDSNQPQHF. The CDR3 region has the DNA TGTGCCATCCGGGACAGGGATAGCAATCAGCCCCAGCATTTT.

The chain is built from TRBV11-2 and TRBJ2-7; TRBD1 matches at 9 bases. CDR1 is SGHAT, CDR2 FQNNGV, per germline. CDR3 length: 16 residues. With V trimmed by 5 bases and J by 0 bases, 8 bases remained unmatched. CDR3 bases: TGTGCCAGCAGCCGGACAGGGGTTTTTAGCTCCTACGAGCAGTACTTC. Translated, it gives CASSRTGVFSSYEQYF.

The chain joins TRBV4-2 to TRBJ2-2, with a tentative D call TRBD2 (6 bases). V was cut by 0 bases and J by 2 bases, with 10 bases left in between. Germline V CDR1 and CDR2: LGHNA, YNFKEQ. CDR3 length: 16 amino acids. The CDR3, as DNA: TGTGCCAGCAGCCAAGAGGCGGGACTTAACACCGGGGAGCTGTTTTTT. Its protein product is CASSQEAGLNTGELFF.

The chain joins TRBV6-1 to TRBJ2-6, with D maybe TRBD1 (5 bases). The germline V gene has CDR1 MNHNS and CDR2 SASEGT. The CDR3 covers 16 residues. The ends were cut back, 2 bases at V and 1 base at J, with 9 bases in the middle. The chain's CDR3 is CASSESPGSGANVLTF. The CDR3 DNA is TGTGCCAGCAGTGAAAGCCCAGGGTCTGGGGCCAACGTCCTGACTTTC.

This chain links TRBV7-2 with TRBJ2-2; D possibly corresponds to TRBD1 (6 bases). The CDR3 spans 16 residues. Trimming cost V 2 bases and J 0 bases, with 10 bases left between them. Germline V gene data show CDR1 as SGHTA and CDR2 as FQGNSA. The CDR3: CASSLYRDSNTGELFF. The CDR3 nucleotides read TGTGCCAGCAGCTTATACAGGGATTCGAACACCGGGGAGCTGTTTTTT.